Listed below are T cell receptor beta chains from one sample, sequenced in a study of a mutant IDH1 vaccine in newly diagnosed glioma. TCRdb's table, derived via immunoSEQ multiplex PCR, lists solely in-frame clones and lacks some. This sample carries about 66,000 clones, 84% of them seen once, and the ten largest clones take roughly 3.6%. What these receptors recognize is not known. The sequencing used PBMCs, collected from a glioma patient whose treatment included an IDH1 peptide vaccine. Every receptor here comes from a man aged 30 to 39 with glioma. The CDR3 runs from the conserved cysteine through the conserved F or W. The order of the fields is V gene, clone size, J gene, D gene, CDR3 protein, CDR3 DNA. The D gene is left open where the match is weak. The size of a clone is reported for some rows only, either as once, few or many, or as a class for expanded clones.

>TRBV30|-|TRBJ1-6|-
CAWSATIPGAGSPLHF
TGTGCCTGGAGCGCCACGATTCCGGGGGCAGGATCACCCCTCCACTTT
>TRBV10-1|few|TRBJ2-7|-
CASTRPMSGEQYF
TGCGCCAGTACCAGACCCATGTCAGGCGAGCAGTACTTC
>TRBV7-3|-|TRBJ2-7|TRBD2
CASSLGTSGSEQYF
TGTGCCAGCAGCTTAGGGACTAGCGGGAGCGAGCAGTACTTC
>TRBV2|-|TRBJ2-1|TRBD2
CASSEIGLADYNEQFF
TGTGCCAGCAGTGAAATTGGGCTAGCGGATTACAATGAGCAGTTCTTC
>TRBV11-2|-|TRBJ1-6|TRBD1
CASSLRDREANSPLHF
TGTGCCAGCAGCTTGCGGGACAGAGAGGCTAATTCACCCCTCCACTTT
>TRBV2|once|TRBJ2-3|TRBD2
CASKASGGGTDTQYF
TGTGCCAGCAAAGCTAGCGGGGGGGGGACAGATACGCAGTATTTT
>TRBV7-9|-|TRBJ2-7|-
CASSLERYEQYF
TGTGCCAGCAGCTTAGAGCGGTACGAGCAGTACTTC
>TRBV2|few|TRBJ1-1|-
CASSVSGWVEAFF
TGTGCCAGCAGTGTTTCAGGGTGGGTTGAAGCTTTCTTT
>TRBV28|-|TRBJ1-1|-
CASSSTRATEAFF
TGTGCCAGCAGTTCTACCCGGGCTACTGAAGCTTTCTTT
>TRBV30|once|TRBJ2-7|-
CAWGWKAGGEQYF
TGTGCCTGGGGGTGGAAGGCCGGGGGCGAGCAGTACTTC
>TRBV18|-|TRBJ1-1|TRBD1
CASSPGTGRMNTEAFF
TGTGCCAGCTCACCGGGGACAGGGCGAATGAACACTGAAGCTTTCTTT
>TRBV5-1|-|TRBJ2-7|-
CASSLSGGDEQYF
TGCGCCAGCAGCTTGTCAGGGGGGGACGAGCAGTACTTC
>TRBV5-8|-|TRBJ1-2|TRBD1
CASRSPRSGGGYGYTF
TGTGCCAGCAGAAGTCCGAGGTCAGGGGGCGGCTATGGCTACACCTTC
>TRBV5-4|-|TRBJ2-7|-
CASSPGVGDEQYF
TGTGCCAGCAGCCCGGGGGTCGGAGACGAGCAGTACTTC
>TRBV28|-|TRBJ2-3|-
CASSGASELADTQYF
TGTGCCAGCAGCGGGGCTAGCGAACTTGCAGATACGCAGTATTTT
>TRBV11-2|-|TRBJ2-7|-
CASSLDEKNGEYEQYF
TGTGCCAGCAGCTTAGATGAGAAGAATGGGGAGTACGAGCAGTACTTC
>TRBV6-5|-|TRBJ1-1|-
CASSTQSNTEAFF
TGTGCCAGCAGTACTCAGTCTAACACTGAAGCTTTCTTT
>TRBV4-1|-|TRBJ2-2|-
CASSRGYTGELFF
TGCGCCAGCAGCCGGGGCTACACCGGGGAGCTGTTTTTT
>TRBV13|-|TRBJ1-5|-
CASSLGGTTNQPQHF
TGTGCCAGCAGCTTAGGAGGGACAACAAATCAGCCCCAGCATTTT
>TRBV13|-|TRBJ2-2|TRBD2
CASSSGLAGARSPNQNTGELFF
TGTGCCAGCAGCTCCGGACTAGCGGGAGCCCGATCACCTAATCAGAACACCGGGGAGCTGTTTTTT
>TRBV7-3|few|TRBJ2-5|-
CASSLTSAAEGTQYF
TGTGCCAGCAGCTTGACCTCAGCGGCTGAAGGGACCCAGTACTTC
>TRBV12-5|-|TRBJ2-5|TRBD1
CASGWDLTGGPQETQYF
TGTGCTAGTGGTTGGGACCTGACAGGGGGGCCACAAGAGACCCAGTACTTC
>TRBV5-1|-|TRBJ2-7|TRBD1
CASSLETGGYEQYF
TGCGCCAGCAGCTTGGAGACAGGGGGCTACGAGCAGTACTTC
>TRBV7-2|-|TRBJ1-5|TRBD1
CASSLRTGEGQPQHF
TGTGCCAGCAGCTTGAGGACAGGGGAGGGTCAGCCCCAGCATTTT
>TRBV5-1|-|TRBJ1-1|TRBD1
CASSAFVAGGSAEAFF
TGCGCCAGCAGCGCTTTCGTGGCAGGGGGGTCCGCTGAAGCTTTCTTT
>TRBV18|few|TRBJ2-7|TRBD2
CASSRGLAGDQQQYF
TGTGCCAGCTCACGAGGACTAGCGGGGGACCAACAGCAGTACTTC
>TRBV7-6|few|TRBJ1-3|-
CASSPLGRISGNTIYF
TGTGCCAGCAGCCCCCTGGGACGGATCTCTGGAAACACCATATATTTT
>TRBV6-5|-|TRBJ2-7|TRBD1
CASRYTGGEQYF
TGTGCCAGCAGATATACAGGGGGCGAGCAGTACTTC
>TRBV6-1|-|TRBJ1-5|-
CASSRDFIGNQPQHF
TGTGCCAGCAGTAGGGACTTTATAGGCAATCAGCCCCAGCATTTT
>TRBV2|once|TRBJ1-6|-
CASGPSSYNSPLHF
TGTGCCAGCGGACCGAGCTCCTATAATTCACCCCTCCACTTT
>TRBV7-9|-|TRBJ2-7|-
CASSPDSFYEQYF
TGTGCCAGCAGCCCCGACTCCTTCTACGAGCAGTACTTC
>TRBV4-3|-|TRBJ2-7|-
CASSQGLNYEQYF
TGCGCCAGCAGCCAAGGACTCAACTACGAGCAGTACTTC
>TRBV19|-|TRBJ2-2|TRBD2
CASSLGGPGELFF
TGTGCCAGTAGTTTGGGAGGGCCCGGGGAGCTGTTTTTT
>TRBV28|-|TRBJ2-3|-
CASSTDPGTDTQYF
TGTGCCAGCAGTACAGACCCGGGCACAGATACGCAGTATTTT
>TRBV18|-|TRBJ2-1|TRBD1
CASSPSHPGQGGDEQFF
TGTGCCAGCTCGCCATCTCACCCGGGACAGGGAGGGGATGAGCAGTTCTTC
>TRBV5-4|few|TRBJ1-2|-
CASSPDGPRGYTF
TGTGCCAGCAGCCCGGACGGGCCTCGGGGCTACACCTTC
>TRBV28|-|TRBJ2-7|-
CASTTTGTSYEQYF
TGTGCCAGCACAACTACAGGTACCTCCTACGAGCAGTACTTC
>TRBV6-5|-|TRBJ2-3|-
CASSYGGGVTDTQYF
TGTGCCAGCAGTTACGGGGGTGGAGTAACAGATACGCAGTATTTT
>TRBV2|-|TRBJ1-4|-
CASSYNEKLFF
TGTGCCAGCAGTTATAATGAAAAACTGTTTTTT
>TRBV2|-|TRBJ1-1|-
CASSYKVTEAFF
TGTGCCAGCAGCTACAAGGTCACTGAAGCTTTCTTT
>TRBV4-1|-|TRBJ2-2|TRBD2
CASSQEALADTGELFF
TGCGCCAGCAGCCAAGAGGCGCTAGCGGACACCGGGGAGCTGTTTTTT
>TRBV28|-|TRBJ2-1|-
CACKGRRVDEQFF
TGTGCCTGCAAGGGGCGCAGGGTCGATGAGCAGTTCTTC
>TRBV7-8|-|TRBJ1-2|TRBD1
CASSTGTDIYGYTF
TGTGCCAGCAGCACCGGGACAGACATCTATGGCTACACCTTC
>TRBV5-1|-|TRBJ2-5|-
CASSLEDRFPQYF
TGCGCCAGCAGCTTGGAAGACCGTTTCCCGCAGTACTTC
>TRBV9|-|TRBJ1-4|-
CASSLSASGATNEKLFF
TGTGCCAGCAGCCTCTCAGCTTCGGGTGCAACTAATGAAAAACTGTTTTTT
>TRBV5-6|-|TRBJ2-7|-
CASSLVGSTHEQYF
TGTGCCAGCAGCTTGGTCGGGAGTACCCACGAGCAGTACTTC
>TRBV29-1|-|TRBJ1-1|-
CSGFGWPMNTEAFF
TGCAGCGGGTTCGGGTGGCCCATGAACACTGAAGCTTTCTTT
>TRBV7-2|-|TRBJ2-7|TRBD2
CASSPDVLAGHYEQYF
TGTGCCAGCAGCCCAGATGTACTAGCGGGGCACTACGAGCAGTACTTC
>TRBV2|-|TRBJ1-6|TRBD1
CASSWDRGNSPLHF
TGTGCCAGCAGTTGGGACAGGGGGAATTCACCCCTCCACTTT
>TRBV5-4|few|TRBJ2-3|TRBD1
CASSLLPGTGADTQYF
TGTGCCAGCAGCTTGCTTCCCGGGACAGGGGCAGATACGCAGTATTTT
>TRBV6-4|-|TRBJ2-3|TRBD2
CASSATSGTTDTQYF
TGTGCCAGCAGTGCGACTAGCGGGACGACAGATACGCAGTATTTT